One and the same sample provided the 10 T cell receptor beta chains below, sequenced in a study of cytomegalovirus exposure and HLA in healthy donors. The repertoire was sequenced with immunoSEQ multiplex PCR; TCRdb's copy has only in-frame clones and lacks some. The sample consists of some 240,000 clones, about 86% of them appearing once. Sequenced: PBMCs. These receptors were collected from a woman in her twenties or thirties in good health and CMV-seropositive.

CDR3 sequence (DNA): TGTGCCAGCAGCTTAGGACGGTTCCAGGTACAAGAGACCCAGTACTTC. Its translation is CASSLGRFQVQETQYF. The chain carries TRBV7-8 and TRBJ2-5, with unresolved D. Deletions cut 1 base from V and 2 bases from J, with 14 bases between. CDR3 length: 16 residues. Germline CDR1 and CDR2: SGHVS and FQNEAQ.

This clone occurred a few times. The rearrangement uses TRBV6-1 and TRBJ1-3; D is undetermined. The ends were cut back, 9 bases at V and 2 bases at J, with 17 bases in the middle. From germline, CDR1 is MNHNS and CDR2 SASEGT. The CDR3 runs 15 residues. The CDR3 loop reads CASSRREEAGNTIYF. The CDR3 coding sequence is TGTGCCAGTAGCCGGAGAGAGGAAGCTGGAAACACCATATATTTT.

The chain employs TRBV21-1 and TRBJ2-1; the DNA was not used to check the table's D call, TRBD2. TRBV21-1 is given as a pseudogene. The CDR3 length is 17 residues. CDR3: CASSKETSGRSYNEQFF. The CDR3 nucleotides are TGTGCCAGCAGCAAGGAGACTAGCGGGAGATCTTACAATGAGCAGTTCTTC.

The chain is built from TRBV27 and TRBJ1-2; perhaps TRBD1 as D (6 bases). Germline values: CDR1 MNHEY, CDR2 SMNVEV (reference sequence). V was clipped by 6 bases and J by 9 bases, with 17 bases between them. The length of the CDR3 is 13 residues. The DNA of the CDR3 is TGTGCCAGCAGCCCTACAGGGAGTGTTAGCTACACCTTC. Its protein is CASSPTGSVSYTF.

This chain joins TRBV28 and TRBJ2-7; 9 bases fit TRBD1. The CDR3 has 16 residues. Germline values: CDR1 MDHEN, CDR2 SYDVKM. The V and J ends lost 5 bases and 3 bases, in that order; junction bases with no gene match: 11. CDR3: CASSPWGTGIHYEQYF. CDR3 nucleotide sequence: TGTGCCAGCAGTCCGTGGGGGACAGGGATCCACTACGAGCAGTACTTC. The full variable domain, with the rest looked up from reference TRBV28 and TRBJ2-7, is DVKVTQSSRYLVKRTGEKVFLECVQDMDHENMFWYRQDPGLGLRLIYFSYDVKMKEKGDIPEGYSVSREKKERFSLILESASTNQTSMYLCASSPWGTGIHYEQYFGPGTRLTVT.

J is TRBJ2-1 and V is TRBV27; maybe TRBD2 (6 bases). This CDR3 contains 16 residues. Trimming removed 5 bases from V and 0 bases from J, with 14 bases in between. The germline V gene encodes CDR1 MNHEY and CDR2 SMNVEV (reference sequence). The CDR3 DNA follows: TGTGCCAGCAGTCCTATAGCGGAGGCCTCCTACAATGAGCAGTTCTTC. It yields the protein CASSPIAEASYNEQFF.

J is TRBJ1-2 and V is TRBV4-1, with a possible D match to TRBD1 (6 bases). V dropped 3 bases and J dropped 0 bases, with 23 bases sitting between them. Per germline, CDR1 MGHRA and CDR2 YSYEKL. The CDR3 length is 19 residues. The CDR3 protein is CASSQDGGAGAIANYGYTF. In DNA, the CDR3 is TGCGCCAGCAGCCAGGATGGGGGGGCAGGGGCTATCGCTAACTATGGCTACACCTTC.

The chain recombines TRBV4-1 with TRBJ2-7, with 9 bases that match TRBD1. Germline CDR1 is MGHRA and CDR2 is YSYEKL. The V and J ends lost 4 bases and 3 bases, in that order; junction bases with no gene match: 7. The CDR3 loop spans 15 amino acids. CDR3 in amino acids: CASSLVQGAYYEQYF. CDR3 DNA: TGCGCCAGCAGCCTAGTACAGGGGGCGTACTACGAGCAGTACTTC.

The chain joins TRBV27 to TRBJ1-2, with 9 bases lining up with TRBD1. The CDR3 covers 14 residues. Germline loops: CDR1 MNHEY, CDR2 SMNVEV (reference sequence). The trim removed 5 bases at V and 6 bases at J, leaving 7 bases unmatched. The CDR3 reads CASSRWDRANGYTF. The DNA for the CDR3 is TGTGCCAGCAGTCGTTGGGACAGGGCGAATGGCTACACCTTC.

The chain joins TRBV19 to TRBJ2-5; 7 nucleotides line up with TRBD1. CDR3 length: 14 amino acids. Germline V gene sequence: CDR1 LNHDA, CDR2 SQIVND (reference sequence). J gave up 5 bases and V 5 bases, and 8 bases lay outside the gene matches. CDR3 protein: CASSPTGQAETQYF. CDR3 bases: TGTGCCAGTAGTCCAACTGGACAGGCGGAGACCCAGTACTTC.